This T cell receptor (beta chain) is from a study of T cells after yellow fever vaccination. For the study at large: When fractions had low cell numbers, they were prepared with SMART-Seq v4 Ultra Low Input.

In the case of this clonotype: Antigen: not known.

The V and J ends lost 5 bases and 10 bases respectively, with 11 bases between them. The CDR3 sequence is 11 residues long. TCRdb reprocessed the 5' RACE reads via MiXCR and lists one record per CDR3 protein. The sample records 150,000 to 200,000 distinct CDR3 sequences, around 8.5% being singletons. Study-level points and caveats: Only a small proportion of the clonotypes turned up in both the CD4 and the CD8 compartments, likely arising from convergent recombination.

The chain employs TRBV12-3 or TRBV12-4 and TRBJ1-2; maybe TRBD1 (5 bases). Specimen: CD8+ T cells sorted from PBMCs, collected 45 days after the yellow fever booster vaccination. The receptor's source is a man between 18 and 35 years old who received the YFV17D yellow fever vaccine. The CDR3 protein is CASSRGLYYTF. For the CDR3, the DNA is TGTGCCAGCAGTCGGGGCCTATACTACACCTTC.